This T cell receptor (beta chain) was retrieved from a study of blood T cells in healthy people across ages. This CDR3 has 14 residues. Looked up from germline, CDR1 is GTSNPN and CDR2 is SVGIG (reference sequence). Trimming pared 3 bases from V and 2 bases from J, leaving 11 bases between. PCR was performed a second time for about 6 to 11 cycles using a sample-barcoded 5' primer and a J-beta primer mix. At least 3 million CDR3-containing paired-end reads were obtained per sample. TCRdb re-called the 5' RACE reads through MiXCR, storing one row per CDR3 protein. The repertoire holds some 760,000 distinct CDR3 sequences, with around 25% as singletons. The sample holds a few counts of this clonotype. These data also featured in a second study, about T cells of mothers and their children. That source reports: For cDNA synthesis, the complete extracted RNA was used (approximately 1.4 ug per 15 ul).

The chain joins TRBV30 to TRBJ1-5, with D hard to call. This receptor was obtained from a boy younger than 18 in good health. The sequenced sample consisted of blood. In nucleotides, the CDR3 is TGTGCCTGGAGCGGAGTGGCCGGCAATCAGCCCCAGCATTTT. This gives the protein CAWSGVAGNQPQHF.